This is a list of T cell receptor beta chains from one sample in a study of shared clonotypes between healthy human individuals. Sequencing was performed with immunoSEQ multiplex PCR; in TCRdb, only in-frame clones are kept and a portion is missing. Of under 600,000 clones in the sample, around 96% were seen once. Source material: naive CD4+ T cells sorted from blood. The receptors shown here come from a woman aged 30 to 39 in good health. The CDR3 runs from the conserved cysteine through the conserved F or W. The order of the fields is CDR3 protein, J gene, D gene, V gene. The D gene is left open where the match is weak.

CASTPHEQYF,TRBJ2-7,NA,TRBV6-8
CAISDTTSGTFNEQYF,TRBJ2-7,TRBD2,TRBV10-3
CASSLNRDNEQFF,TRBJ2-1,NA,TRBV7-9
CASSPGQGSYNEQFF,TRBJ2-1,NA,TRBV5-1
CASSATIMPGLAGVVYEQYF,TRBJ2-7,TRBD2,TRBV2
CASSSSPKTSGRSSYNEQFF,TRBJ2-1,TRBD2,TRBV5-1
CASSARARGDTQYF,TRBJ2-3,NA,TRBV9
CASSIVAPSWGTEAFF,TRBJ1-1,NA,TRBV19
CASSPRETEAFF,TRBJ1-1,NA,TRBV18
CASSSQTGRKLYF,TRBJ2-7,NA,TRBV5-1
CAISDGNSYEQYF,TRBJ2-7,NA,TRBV10-3
CASSARGGRSYEQYF,TRBJ2-7,NA,TRBV19
CASSLTTLDTGELFF,TRBJ2-2,NA,TRBV11-2
CASSGRTGVYEQYF,TRBJ2-7,TRBD1,TRBV2
CASSARTAGYYEQYF,TRBJ2-7,NA,TRBV5-4
CASSFFLGAGGYTF,TRBJ1-2,NA,TRBV28
CASSETNAGTGELFF,TRBJ2-2,NA,TRBV18
CASSLAQVGGRSAGELFF,TRBJ2-2,NA,TRBV5-6
CASSDGASSYNEQFF,TRBJ2-1,NA,TRBV9
CASTETGQGLF,TRBJ1-2,NA,TRBV21-1
CASSTLTGGDVYTF,TRBJ1-2,TRBD1,TRBV5-1
CASSIGTGTYEQYF,TRBJ2-7,TRBD1,TRBV19
CASSLGPRNTEAFF,TRBJ1-1,NA,TRBV5-5
CASRYGQGAGNEQFF,TRBJ2-1,TRBD1,TRBV27